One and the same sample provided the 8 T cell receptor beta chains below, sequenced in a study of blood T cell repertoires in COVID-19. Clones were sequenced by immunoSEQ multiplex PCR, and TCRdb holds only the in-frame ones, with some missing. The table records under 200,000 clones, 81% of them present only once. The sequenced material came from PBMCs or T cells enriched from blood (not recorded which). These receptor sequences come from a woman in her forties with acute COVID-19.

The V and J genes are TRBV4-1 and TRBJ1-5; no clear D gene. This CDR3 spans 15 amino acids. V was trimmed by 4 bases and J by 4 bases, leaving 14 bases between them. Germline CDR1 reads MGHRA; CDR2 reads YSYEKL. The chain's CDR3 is CASSRAFLINQPQHF. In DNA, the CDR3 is TGCGCCAGCAGCCGGGCGTTCTTAATTAATCAGCCCCAGCATTTT.

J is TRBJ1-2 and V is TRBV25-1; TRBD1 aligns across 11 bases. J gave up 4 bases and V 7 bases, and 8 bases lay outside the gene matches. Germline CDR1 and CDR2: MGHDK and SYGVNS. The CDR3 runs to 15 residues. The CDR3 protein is CASTHRTGGGYGYTF. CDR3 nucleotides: TGTGCCAGCACCCACCGGACAGGGGGCGGCTATGGCTACACCTTC.

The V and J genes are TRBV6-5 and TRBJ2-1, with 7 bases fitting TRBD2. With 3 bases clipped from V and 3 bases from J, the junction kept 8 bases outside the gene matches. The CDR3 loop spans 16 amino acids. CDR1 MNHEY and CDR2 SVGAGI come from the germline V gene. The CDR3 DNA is TGTGCCAGCAGTTATTCGGGCGGGGGAGACTACAATGAGCAGTTCTTC. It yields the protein CASSYSGGGDYNEQFF.

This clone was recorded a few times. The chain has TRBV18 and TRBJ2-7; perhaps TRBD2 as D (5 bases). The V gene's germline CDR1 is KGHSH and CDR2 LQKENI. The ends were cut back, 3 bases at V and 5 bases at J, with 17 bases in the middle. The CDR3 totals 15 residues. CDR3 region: CASSPRSSPSDEQYF. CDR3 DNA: TGTGCCAGCTCACCGCGATCTAGCCCAAGTGACGAGCAGTACTTC.

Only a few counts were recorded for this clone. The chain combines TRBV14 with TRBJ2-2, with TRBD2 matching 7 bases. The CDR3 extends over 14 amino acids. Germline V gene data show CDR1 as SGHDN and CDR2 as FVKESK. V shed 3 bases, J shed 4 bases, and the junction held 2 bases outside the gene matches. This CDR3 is CASSQWGGTGELFF. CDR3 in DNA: TGTGCCAGCAGCCAGTGGGGGGGCACCGGGGAGCTGTTTTTT. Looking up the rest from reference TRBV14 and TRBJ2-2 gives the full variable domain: EAGVTQFPSHSVIEKGQTVTLRCDPISGHDNLYWYRRVMGKEIKFLLHFVKESKQDESGMPNNRFLAERTGGTYSTLKVQPAELEDSGVYFCASSQWGGTGELFFGEGSRLTVL.

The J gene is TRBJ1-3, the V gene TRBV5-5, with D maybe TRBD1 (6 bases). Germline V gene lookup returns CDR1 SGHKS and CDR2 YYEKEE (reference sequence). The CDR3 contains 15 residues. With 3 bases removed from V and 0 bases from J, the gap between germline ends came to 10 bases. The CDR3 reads CASSSQGGSGNTIYF. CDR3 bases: TGTGCCAGCAGCTCCCAAGGGGGCTCTGGAAACACCATATATTTT. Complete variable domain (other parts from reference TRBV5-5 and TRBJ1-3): DAGVTQSPTHLIKTRGQQVTLRCSPISGHKSVSWYQQVLGQGPQFIFQYYEKEERGRGNFPDRFSARQFPNYSSELNVNALLLGDSALYLCASSSQGGSGNTIYFGEGSWLTVV.

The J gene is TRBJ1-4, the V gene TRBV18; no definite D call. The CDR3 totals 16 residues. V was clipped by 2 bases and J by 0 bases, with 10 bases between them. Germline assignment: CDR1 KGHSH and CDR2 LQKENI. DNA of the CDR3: TGTGCCAGCTCACCAAGGAGGGAGTCAACTAATGAAAAACTGTTTTTT. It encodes CASSPRRESTNEKLFF.

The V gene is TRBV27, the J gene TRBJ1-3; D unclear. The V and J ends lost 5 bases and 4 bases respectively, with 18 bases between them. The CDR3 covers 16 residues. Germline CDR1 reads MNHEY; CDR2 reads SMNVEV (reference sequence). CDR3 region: CASSPLPGGFGNTIYF. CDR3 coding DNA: TGTGCCAGCAGTCCTCTCCCTGGAGGCTTCGGAAACACCATATATTTT.